Listed below are T cell receptor beta chains from one sample, sequenced in a study of patients and donors after allogeneic stem cell transplantation. Using its own MiXCR run on the RT-PCR reads, TCRdb lists one record per CDR3 protein. The data show around 240,000 distinct CDR3 sequences, approximately 14% seen once. Material for sequencing was blood, either unsorted or a sorted T cell fraction (not recorded which). The source of these receptors is a human donor who was either an allogeneic HSCT recipient or a stem cell or donor lymphocyte infusion donor (not recorded which). It is not recorded whose cells these are; they may come from a transplant donor. Each CDR3 is given with its conserved first and last residue.

V gene: TRBV5-1; J gene: TRBJ1-1; CDR3 protein: CASSLEGARGTEAFF
V gene: TRBV5-1; J gene: TRBJ2-4; CDR3 protein: CASSSSGAGNIQYF
V gene: TRBV7-9; J gene: TRBJ2-7; CDR3 protein: CASSSQLATEYF
V gene: TRBV6-5; J gene: TRBJ1-6; CDR3 protein: CASSYSPTNSPLHF
V gene: TRBV12-3/TRBV12-4; J gene: TRBJ2-1; CDR3 protein: CASSLPSGSGFKQFF
V gene: TRBV2; J gene: TRBJ2-5; CDR3 protein: CASRGYKTQYF
V gene: TRBV7-8; J gene: TRBJ2-1; CDR3 protein: CASSLLEVNEQFF
V gene: TRBV6-5; J gene: TRBJ1-6; CDR3 protein: CASSSTGPSQGSPLHF
V gene: TRBV7-2; J gene: TRBJ1-2; CDR3 protein: CASSTRQGPNYGYTF
V gene: TRBV20-1; J gene: TRBJ2-3; CDR3 protein: CSARGLADSTDTQYF
V gene: TRBV5-1; J gene: TRBJ2-7; CDR3 protein: CASSPGLTTASYEQYF
V gene: TRBV7-3; J gene: TRBJ2-1; CDR3 protein: CASSLRGRVLFF
V gene: TRBV7-2; J gene: TRBJ2-5; CDR3 protein: CASSSRQGGSETQYF
V gene: TRBV4-1; J gene: TRBJ2-1; CDR3 protein: CASSQVDGAGGSYNEQFF
V gene: TRBV5-6; J gene: TRBJ2-5; CDR3 protein: CASSLSDWGGETQYF
V gene: TRBV4-2; J gene: TRBJ2-4; CDR3 protein: CASSQGGVAKNIQYF
V gene: TRBV20-1; J gene: TRBJ1-3; CDR3 protein: CSARGDRSRSSGNTIYF
V gene: TRBV10-1; J gene: TRBJ1-2; CDR3 protein: CASPGAGVGYTF
V gene: TRBV6-1; J gene: TRBJ1-6; CDR3 protein: CASSELGGLGSPLHF
V gene: TRBV6-1; J gene: TRBJ1-2; CDR3 protein: CASSEVGGVGYGYTF
V gene: TRBV11-3; J gene: TRBJ2-2; CDR3 protein: CASSRTRLNGELFF
V gene: TRBV6-5; J gene: TRBJ1-5; CDR3 protein: CASSYRGRDQPQHF
V gene: TRBV7-7; J gene: TRBJ2-7; CDR3 protein: CASSPERGSAYEQYF
V gene: TRBV7-9; J gene: TRBJ2-7; CDR3 protein: CASSFLTSGREYEQYF
V gene: TRBV6-1; J gene: TRBJ2-4; CDR3 protein: CASSAGLAGGLDKNIQYF
V gene: TRBV7-9; J gene: TRBJ1-2; CDR3 protein: CASSQREGYTF
V gene: TRBV11-2; J gene: TRBJ1-3; CDR3 protein: CASSYRQAYSGNTIYF
V gene: TRBV2; J gene: TRBJ2-7; CDR3 protein: CASAGRAGREQYF
V gene: TRBV6-5; J gene: TRBJ1-1; CDR3 protein: CASSYSARNIINTEAFF
V gene: TRBV4-3; J gene: TRBJ1-2; CDR3 protein: CASSQDMEGALRGYTF
V gene: TRBV5-1; J gene: TRBJ1-6; CDR3 protein: CASRQEVDPNSPLHF
V gene: TRBV30; J gene: TRBJ1-2; CDR3 protein: CAWSSGTYNYGYTF
V gene: TRBV5-1; J gene: TRBJ1-1; CDR3 protein: CPAAPGRKAFF
V gene: TRBV7-2; J gene: TRBJ2-3; CDR3 protein: CASSLAPRLAGHTQYF
V gene: TRBV24-1; J gene: TRBJ1-2; CDR3 protein: CATSDLSGRDYGYTF
V gene: TRBV27; J gene: TRBJ1-2; CDR3 protein: CASSFQSGRNYGYTF
V gene: TRBV10-2; J gene: TRBJ2-6; CDR3 protein: CASSWGSGANVLTF
V gene: TRBV19; J gene: TRBJ2-6; CDR3 protein: CASSRVVRTGANVLTF
V gene: TRBV6-2/TRBV6-3; J gene: TRBJ2-1; CDR3 protein: CASRTSGSNEQFF
V gene: TRBV7-9; J gene: TRBJ1-6; CDR3 protein: CASSRGTGTYNSPLHF